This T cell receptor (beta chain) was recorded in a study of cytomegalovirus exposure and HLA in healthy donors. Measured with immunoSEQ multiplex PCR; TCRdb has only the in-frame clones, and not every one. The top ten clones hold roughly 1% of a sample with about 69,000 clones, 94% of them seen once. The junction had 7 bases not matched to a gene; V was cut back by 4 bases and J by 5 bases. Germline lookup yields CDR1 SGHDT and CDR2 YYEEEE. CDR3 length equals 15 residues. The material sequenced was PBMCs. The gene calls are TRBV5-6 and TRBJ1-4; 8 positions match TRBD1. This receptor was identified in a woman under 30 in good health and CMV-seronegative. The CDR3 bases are TGTGCCAGCAGCAGATCAGGGGGCGAGAATGAAAAACTGTTTTTT. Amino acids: CASSRSGGENEKLFF.